The clone carrying this T cell receptor beta chain was recorded many times. Arm-PCR of CDR3 regions and iRepertoire HTBI primers were used to build TCR beta libraries. In TCRdb, the multiplex PCR reads were re-called with MiXCR into one record per CDR3 protein. The sample consists of about 620,000 distinct CDR3 sequences, roughly 16% of them appearing once. The germline V gene encodes CDR1 KGHSH and CDR2 LQKENI. This CDR3 is 14 amino acids long. Trimming cost V 2 bases and J 1 base, with 8 bases left between them. This sample was taken from a study of regulatory T cells in long-lasting Graves disease. Time point noted: newly diagnosed GD, antithyroid drugs for less than 3 months. Making the TCR library involved RNA that had been extracted from PBMCs. Separately, the same data were catalogued under a study of T cells in Graves' hyperthyroidism and ophthalmopathy. That paper notes: Exclusion of a patient resulted from uncontrolled infection, other autoimmune disease, pregnancy or lactation. In the analysis, a 13 V-J model separated ophthalmopathy from stable hyperthyroidism.

Material: peripheral blood mononuclear cells (PBMCs), obtained at new diagnosis, from a patient treated with antithyroid drugs. This chain joins TRBV18 and TRBJ1-1, with D uncertain. This TCR came from a woman in her 30s with Graves disease. CDR3 nucleotide sequence: TGTGCCAGCTCACCAGCGACGGGGAACACTGAAGCTTTCTTT. Translation: CASSPATGNTEAFF.